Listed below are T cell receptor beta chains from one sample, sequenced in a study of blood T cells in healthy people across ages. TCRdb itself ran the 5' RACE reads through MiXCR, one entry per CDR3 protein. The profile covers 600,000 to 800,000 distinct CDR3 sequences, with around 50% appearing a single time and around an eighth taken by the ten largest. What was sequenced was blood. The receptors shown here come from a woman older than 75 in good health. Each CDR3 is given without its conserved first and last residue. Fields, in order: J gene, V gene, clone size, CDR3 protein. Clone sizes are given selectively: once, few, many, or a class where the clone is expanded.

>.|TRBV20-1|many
SASGVYGGRDNEQY
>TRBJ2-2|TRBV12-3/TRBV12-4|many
ASSSRGGDTGELF
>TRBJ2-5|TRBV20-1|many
SAWRGSQETQY
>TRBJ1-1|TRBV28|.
ASSSPGEAF
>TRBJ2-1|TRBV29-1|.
SAKEVAGEQF
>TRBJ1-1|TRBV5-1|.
ASSFATPNTEAF
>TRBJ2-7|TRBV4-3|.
ASSQETGTGWTYEQY
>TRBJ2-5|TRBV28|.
ASSLMGGVGETQY
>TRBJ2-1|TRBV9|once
ASSEEPGLSNEQF
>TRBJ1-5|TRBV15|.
ATSGWDRYNQPQH
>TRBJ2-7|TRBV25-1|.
ASLAGGNEQY
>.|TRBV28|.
ASSSGRRETQY
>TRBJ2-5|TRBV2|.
ASSEVDETQY
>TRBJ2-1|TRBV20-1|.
SARGSFRNEQF
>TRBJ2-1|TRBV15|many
ATSVRTGNNEQF
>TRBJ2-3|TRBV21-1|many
ASSSPSTFTDTQY